This T cell receptor beta chain was documented in a study of blood T cell repertoires in COVID-19. Overall study context: Italy, Spain and the United States were the sources of the convalescent and acute COVID-19 samples. Sources were T cells, B-cell-depleted T cells, or PBMCs; the material itself was cDNA or gDNA.

Germline V lookup: CDR1 LGHDT, CDR2 YNNKEL (reference sequence). The CDR3 totals 14 residues. V was pared by 5 bases and J by 4 bases, with 7 bases of the junction left unmatched. As processed by the authors: How many nucleated cells were present was estimated from reference gene primer amplification. Clones were sequenced by immunoSEQ multiplex PCR, and TCRdb holds only the in-frame ones, with some missing. The V and J calls and the clone size are those of that table, but D and trimming were determined from the DNA. The sample lists around 380,000 clones; about 80% were seen once. This rearrangement joins TRBV3-1 (or the pseudogene TRBV3-2) to TRBJ1-1, with 7 bases that match TRBD1. The clonotype originates from a human donor with acute or convalescent COVID-19. The donor label of this sample is uncertain. Sequenced input: peripheral blood. DNA of the CDR3: TGTGCCAGCAGCTATAACAGGGGTCGCACTGAAGCTTTCTTT. Translated: CASSYNRGRTEAFF.